The subject of this entry is one T cell receptor (beta chain). The target of this receptor is not known. Qualities for individual bases were not recorded, and no much larger clone is one base off. Reading the label with the study, this specimen's time point is: before hematopoietic stem cell transplant. PRAID was a condition in which autoinflammation came alongside prominent immunodeficiency. Before TRB sequencing, the T-cell subsets, namely conventional T cells, CD8+ T cells, regulatory T cells, and T follicular helper cells, were sorted. Preparation of the library involved the immunoSEQ multiplex PCR assay. Per the authors' processing: Shannon entropy, which accounts for clonal size distribution, was used to quantify repertoire diversity. The Gini-Simpson index (Simpson_1-D) was used to measure inequality of clonotype distribution. Held by TCRdb, this immuneACCESS table contains in-frame sequences only and omits some clones. Under half of the omission traces to an unresolved V gene where checked; the cause of the rest is unknown. Clonal size and the V and J genes are those of that table, whereas D and trimming came from the DNA. The sample table contains fewer than 30,000 clones; only one count was recorded for approximately 78% of them. Approximately 2.3% of the sample lies in the top ten.

The sample originates from a study of stem cell transplantation in POMP-related autoinflammatory disease listed by TCRdb under 2021. Notes on the research overall: According to the study's hypothesis, the TRB repertoire gets skewed because defective thymoproteasomes impair MHC class I-dependent CD8+ T-cell differentiation and positive selection. Before transplant, CD4+ naive T-cell skewing, low CD8+ T-cell proportions, and reduced T-cell cytokine secretion were observed in patients. The effect of POMP deficiency on T-cell receptor beta repertoire diversity and CDR3 characteristics was assessed using high-throughput TRB sequencing. The investigation overall reported the following: Across all analyzed T-cell subsets, PRAID patients showed a trend toward higher clonality and lower TRB diversity. In PRAID patients, the trend toward increased clonality and lower diversity reached statistical significance only for regulatory T cells. PRAID patients showed a restricted number of unique TRB V-J gene pairings.

From the cysteine up to the phenylalanine, the CDR3 has a length of 13 residues. Only CDR3 DNA remains: 39 bases, in frame from the first base. Based on the germline V gene, the CDR1 and CDR2 sequences are SGDLS and YYNGEE. V is cut by 0 bases and J by 6 bases, and the space between the germline ends is 7 bases. Sample: CD4+ T cells from PBMCs, taken before stem cell transplantation. The rearrangement joined TRBV9 to TRBJ2-1; no D segment can be confidently identified. The TCR originated in a human donor with POMP-related autoinflammation and immune dysregulation (PRAID). The CDR3 reads CASSVDLLNEQFF. The DNA reads TGTGCCAGCAGCGTAGATCTCCTCAATGAGCAGTTCTTC.